This TCR beta chain was identified during a study of identical twins. The V gene lost 6 bases and the J gene lost 8 bases, with 19 bases spanning the gap. CDR3 length: 13 residues. Germline lookup yields CDR1 SQVTM and CDR2 ANQGSEA. Template switching created a universal primer site, and the cDNA included unique molecular identifiers. TCRdb used MiXCR to reprocess the 5' RACE reads, holding one entry per CDR3 protein. The sample has some 500,000 distinct CDR3 sequences; nearly 10% are singletons. This clonotype has ten or more counts. Its target is not known. Study-wide results and limits: There were fewer insertions in abundant cord blood beta clonotypes, but memory repertoires showed no such pattern. An excess of low generation probability was shown by twin-shared out-of-frame alpha sequences.

Separately, the same data were catalogued under a study of yellow fever vaccine responses in identical twins. As that report states: It has been reported that, in twins, the vaccine T cell response seemed partly convergent and partly personalized.

The receptor's source is a woman aged 18-35 years in good health. Sample: PBMCs. This sequence joins TRBV29-1 and TRBJ1-2, with D possibly being TRBD1 (6 bases). The CDR3 sequence is CSVDTRAGDGYTF. CDR3 in DNA: TGCAGCGTCGATACCCGGGCAGGGGACGGCTACACCTTC.